Listed below are T cell receptor beta chains from one sample, sequenced in a study of neoadjuvant anti-PD-1 for oral cavity cancer. Assay: immunoSEQ multiplex PCR; the TCRdb copy retains only in-frame clones and omits some. The sample comprises around 14,000 clones, roughly 70% of which are singletons, and 2.5% to 3.5% rests with the top ten. The material sequenced was PBMCs, taken after nivolumab (anti-PD-1) treatment. These receptors came from a person between 35 and 79 years old with oral cavity squamous cell carcinoma. The CDR3 runs from the conserved cysteine through the conserved F or W. D genes are given only for firm matches. For some rows the clone size is stated as once, few or many, or as a class when expanded; others skip it.

>.|TRBV2|.|TRBJ2-2|14
CASRHTRDTGELFF
TGTGCCAGCAGACACACTCGGGACACCGGGGAGCTGTTTTTT
>.|TRBV9|.|TRBJ2-7|14
CASSVVPSSYEQYF
TGTGCCAGCAGCGTAGTTCCTAGCTCCTACGAGCAGTACTTC
>TRBD1|TRBV6-1|.|TRBJ1-5|17
CASSEGSDRGGNQPQHF
TGTGCCAGCAGTGAAGGGTCGGACAGGGGTGGCAATCAGCCCCAGCATTTT
>.|TRBV4-2|.|TRBJ1-1|13
CASSHPRSTEAFF
TGTGCCAGCAGCCACCCACGGAGCACTGAAGCTTTCTTT
>.|TRBV5-6|few|TRBJ1-2|14
CASSLGQGGYGYTF
TGTGCCAGCAGCTTGGGGCAGGGCGGCTATGGCTACACCTTC
>TRBD2|TRBV30|few|TRBJ2-3|14
CAWNTGGRGDTQYF
TGTGCCTGGAATACGGGAGGGCGAGGAGATACGCAGTATTTT
>.|TRBV10-3|.|TRBJ2-3|12
CAIMGVGDTQYF
TGTGCCATCATGGGAGTAGGAGATACGCAGTATTTT
>TRBD2|TRBV5-1|.|TRBJ2-1|18
CASSWGGLAGGPMGEQFF
TGCGCCAGCAGCTGGGGAGGACTAGCGGGAGGACCAATGGGTGAGCAGTTCTTC
>.|TRBV9|.|TRBJ2-7|14
CASSARWDSYEQYF
TGTGCCAGCAGCGCGCGTTGGGACTCCTACGAGCAGTACTTC
>.|TRBV2|few|TRBJ1-1|14
CASSVTVLNTEAFF
TGTGCCAGCAGTGTGACCGTACTGAACACTGAAGCTTTCTTT
>.|TRBV29-1|.|TRBJ2-1|12
CSVEWAGHEQFF
TGCAGCGTTGAATGGGCAGGGCATGAGCAGTTCTTC
>.|TRBV6-6|.|TRBJ2-4|15
CASRGGGNAKNIQYF
TGTGCCAGCAGAGGGGGCGGGAATGCCAAAAACATTCAGTACTTC
>.|TRBV7-6|.|TRBJ2-5|16
CASSLEVRRGRETQYF
TGTGCCAGCAGCTTAGAAGTGAGACGGGGTAGAGAGACCCAGTACTTC
>TRBD1|TRBV6-6|few|TRBJ1-3|14
CASSQQGTGNTIYF
TGTGCCAGCAGCCAACAGGGGACTGGAAACACCATATATTTT
>TRBD1|TRBV7-6|.|TRBJ2-3|15
CASSPGGPPTDTQYF
TGTGCCAGCAGCCCAGGGGGACCCCCCACAGATACGCAGTATTTT
>TRBD1|TRBV5-4|.|TRBJ1-4|14
CASSLTGGEEKLFF
TGTGCCAGCAGCCTTACAGGGGGCGAGGAAAAACTGTTTTTT